Following are 26 T cell receptor beta chains from one sample sequenced in a study of T cells in Graves' hyperthyroidism and ophthalmopathy. The source material, RNA transcripts, was used to amplify TCR beta CDR3 regions. First-round RT-PCR targeting the TCR CDR3 was performed with the HTBI primer set. Each CDR3 protein gets one entry after TCRdb re-called the multiplex PCR reads with MiXCR. This sample yields 730,000 or so distinct CDR3 sequences, of which under 20% are seen a single time; 15% to 20% belongs to the top ten. Sequenced material: blood. The receptors here all came from a woman aged 50 to 60 with Graves' hyperthyroidism that later progressed to Graves' ophthalmopathy.

The J gene is TRBJ1-5, the V gene TRBV27, with no clear D. The CDR3 consists of 14 residues. V was pared by 0 bases and J by 4 bases, with 7 bases between. Per the germline V gene, CDR1 is MNHEY and CDR2 is SMNVEV (reference sequence). The CDR3 region has the DNA TGTGCCAGCAGTTTATCGAGGAGGAATCAGCCCCAGCATTTT. Its translation is CASSLSRRNQPQHF.

The table lists this clonotype with a few counts. This rearrangement joins TRBV6-1 to TRBJ1-2; 7 bases agree with TRBD1. This CDR3 has 14 residues. The germline V gene encodes CDR1 MNHNS and CDR2 SASEGT. Trimming cost V 10 bases and J 4 bases; bases outside gene matches: 12. This CDR3 reads CANSPGQFLYGYTF. The CDR3 DNA follows: TGTGCCAACTCACCGGGACAGTTCCTCTATGGCTACACCTTC.

J is TRBJ2-7 and V is TRBV19; TRBD1 aligns across 8 bases. Looked up from germline, CDR1 is LNHDA and CDR2 is SQIVND (reference sequence). CDR3 length equals 14 residues. V lost 10 bases and J lost 2; bases outside the gene matches: 10. CDR3 region: CATQPPGGTYEQYF. The CDR3 DNA reads as TGTGCCACTCAACCCCCAGGGGGCACCTACGAGCAGTACTTC.

The chain couples TRBV14 to TRBJ2-5, with no clear D. Deletions cut 5 bases from V and 0 bases from J, with 16 bases between. Germline V gene sequence: CDR1 SGHDN, CDR2 FVKESK. The CDR3 has 16 amino acids. In DNA, the CDR3 is TGTGCCAGCAGCATTTGGCCTCCGCACAACCAAGAGACCCAGTACTTC. This codes for CASSIWPPHNQETQYF.

This clonotype came up a few times. The rearrangement links TRBV5-1 to TRBJ2-5; 8 nucleotides match TRBD1. J lost 3 bases, V lost 3 bases, and 1 base had no gene match. Germline values: CDR1 SGHRS, CDR2 YFSETQ. The CDR3 contains 13 residues. The CDR3 loop is CASSWGQEETQYF. In DNA, the CDR3 is TGCGCCAGCAGCTGGGGACAGGAAGAGACCCAGTACTTC.

Comment on this clonotype: A much larger clonotype is one base distant, so this may be a read error. The chain is built from TRBV3-1 and TRBJ2-3, with D possibly matching TRBD2 (6 bases). Germline assignment: CDR1 LGHDT and CDR2 YNNKEL (reference sequence). This CDR3 contains 13 residues. The CDR3 DNA reads TGTGCCAACAGCCAAGAGCGGCGGGGAGGGCAGTATTTT. Translating gives CANSQERRGGQYF.

This chain joins TRBV19 and TRBJ1-2, with D maybe TRBD1 (5 bases). This CDR3 spans 15 amino acids. Trimming removed 3 bases at V and 6 bases at J, with 17 bases between. Germline CDR1 LNHDA, CDR2 SQIVND (reference sequence). CDR3 nucleotides: TGTGCCAGTAGTATTCCAAGCACAGGTCCCCATGGCTACACCTTC. Translated, it gives CASSIPSTGPHGYTF.

This rearrangement joins TRBV7-8 to TRBJ2-7, with 7 bases fitting TRBD1. Germline values: CDR1 SGHVS, CDR2 FQNEAQ. The ends lost 5 bases at V and 5 bases at J; junction bases unmatched: 6. CDR3 length equals 13 residues. DNA for the CDR3: TGTGCCAGCAGCACAGGGGAGACGCACGAGCAGTACTTC. Protein: CASSTGETHEQYF.

The J gene is TRBJ2-3, the V gene TRBV15; 9 nucleotides agree with TRBD1. Germline CDR1 and CDR2: LNHNV and YYDKDF (reference sequence). V trimming: 3 bases; J trimming: 0 bases; junction bases outside the gene matches: 13. CDR3 length equals 19 residues. CDR3 sequence (DNA): TGTGCCACCAGCAGTCTCACCGGGACAGGGTCTCCTAGCACAGATACGCAGTATTTT. Protein product: CATSSLTGTGSPSTDTQYF.

This clonotype has more than one count but fewer than ten. The chain has TRBV29-1 and TRBJ1-2; 10 nucleotides match TRBD1. The length of the CDR3 is 12 residues. Looked up from germline, CDR1 is SQVTM and CDR2 is ANQGSEA. The V and J ends lost 6 bases and 8 bases, in that order; junction bases with no gene match: 6. CDR3 nucleotide sequence: TGCAGCGTGGGGACAGGGGTTGAGGGCTACACCTTC. It encodes CSVGTGVEGYTF.

This clonotype has just a few counts. This rearrangement joins TRBV20-1 to TRBJ2-2; TRBD1 agrees at 10 bases. Germline V CDR1 and CDR2: DFQATT, SNEGSKA (reference sequence). The CDR3 covers 14 residues. With 6 bases clipped from V and 5 bases from J, the junction kept 6 bases outside the gene matches. CDR3 nucleotides: TGCAGTGCGCCGCGGACAGGGGGGACCGGGGAGCTGTTTTTT. Its translation: CSAPRTGGTGELFF.

There are many counts of this clonotype. The chain recombines TRBV6-1 with TRBJ1-6; TRBD1 is a possible D gene (5 bases). The CDR3 runs 15 residues. Germline CDR1 MNHNS, CDR2 SASEGT. Trimming removed 4 bases at V and 6 bases at J, with 13 bases between. CDR3 in DNA: TGTGCCAGCAGTGGCGCCGGGACGAGTAATTCACCCCTCCACTTT. Protein: CASSGAGTSNSPLHF.

The V call is TRBV5-1, the J call TRBJ1-4; a weak D match, TRBD1 (6 bases). V was cut by 4 bases and J by 11 bases, with 18 bases left in between. The CDR3 runs to 14 residues. Germline values: CDR1 SGHRS, CDR2 YFSETQ. The CDR3 DNA sequence: TGCGCCAGCAGCCCTCGACAGGATCCCCCTAAACTGTTTTTT. This encodes CASSPRQDPPKLFF.

This clonotype occurred many times. The chain couples TRBV27 to TRBJ1-1; D is unresolved. The CDR3 totals 14 residues. From germline, CDR1 is MNHEY and CDR2 SMNVEV (reference sequence). V was clipped by 5 bases and J by 5 bases, with 15 bases between them. CDR3 coding DNA: TGTGCCAGCAGTCCCCTCGACTCTCTAACTGAAGCTTTCTTT. Amino acids: CASSPLDSLTEAFF.

This clonotype was observed a handful of times. The rearrangement uses TRBV29-1 and TRBJ1-1, with D maybe TRBD1 (6 bases). The CDR3 consists of 13 residues. With 6 bases removed from V and 2 bases from J, the gap between germline ends came to 13 bases. Germline loops: CDR1 SQVTM, CDR2 ANQGSEA. The CDR3 bases are TGCAGCGTACAACAGGGTATCAACACTGAAGCTTTCTTT. This sequence encodes CSVQQGINTEAFF.

This clonotype occurred many times. This chain uses TRBV10-3 with TRBJ2-3; no reliable D call. Trimming stripped 3 bases from V and 0 bases from J, with 7 bases between. CDR3 size: 14 residues. Germline V gene data show CDR1 as ENHRY and CDR2 as SYGVKD. The CDR3 DNA reads as TGTGCCATCAGTGAACGGATAAGCACAGATACGCAGTATTTT. This gives the protein CAISERISTDTQYF.

This clonotype occurred many times. This chain connects TRBV9 to TRBJ2-1; 14 bases match TRBD2. Germline V gene lookup returns CDR1 SGDLS and CDR2 YYNGEE. With 4 bases clipped from V and 0 bases from J, the junction kept 6 bases outside the gene matches. The CDR3 is made up of 18 amino acids. CDR3 sequence (DNA): TGTGCCAGCAGCCCGAGGACTAGCGGGAGGAGCTCCTACAATGAGCAGTTCTTC. It specifies CASSPRTSGRSSYNEQFF.

The genes are TRBV18 and TRBJ2-4; D perhaps matches TRBD1 (6 bases). CDR1 and CDR2 (germline): KGHSH, LQKENI. The CDR3 loop spans 17 amino acids. V lost 1 base and J 5 bases, leaving 18 bases between the germline ends. This chain's CDR3 is CASSPRIYEQGENIQYF. In nucleotides, the CDR3 is TGTGCCAGCTCACCACGTATCTATGAACAGGGAGAAAACATTCAGTACTTC. Filled out from reference TRBV18 and TRBJ2-4, the complete variable domain reads NAGVMQNPRHLVRRRGQEARLRCSPMKGHSHVYWYRQLPEEGLKFMVYLQKENIIDESGMPKERFSAEFPKEGPSILRIQQVVRGDSAAYFCASSPRIYEQGENIQYFGAGTRLSVL.

The V call is TRBV6-2 or TRBV6-3, the J call TRBJ2-7, with TRBD1 matching over 11 bases. CDR3 length: 15 amino acids. The ends lost 3 bases at V and 7 bases at J; junction bases unmatched: 8. The germline V gene has CDR1 MNHEY and CDR2 SVGEGT. CDR3 sequence (DNA): TGTGCCAGCAGTTATGCGGACAGGGGGCTGTATGAGCAGTACTTC. The encoded protein is CASSYADRGLYEQYF.

The rearrangement uses TRBV13 and TRBJ2-2; 12 bases fit TRBD1. The V gene's germline CDR1 is PRHDT and CDR2 FYEKMQ (reference sequence). The CDR3 is 17 residues long. The V and J ends lost 5 bases and 5 bases, in that order; junction bases with no gene match: 9. The CDR3 nucleotides read TGTGCCAGCAGCGAGCCGGGACAGGGGGCGCGGACCGGGGAGCTGTTTTTT. This encodes CASSEPGQGARTGELFF.

This sequence joins TRBV4-2 and TRBJ2-6, with 8 bases aligning to TRBD1. Losses at the gene ends were 3 bases for V and 3 bases for J; bases not matched to a gene: 4. CDR3 length: 16 residues. Germline V gives CDR1 LGHNA, CDR2 YNFKEQ. The DNA of the CDR3 is TGTGCCAGCAGCCATTCGACAGGGGTTGGGGCCAACGTCCTGACTTTC. Encoded protein: CASSHSTGVGANVLTF.

CDR3 in DNA: TGTGCCTGGAGTGAGCTTCAGACAGGGGACTATGGCTACACCTTC. Amino acid sequence: CAWSELQTGDYGYTF. The gene calls are TRBV30 and TRBJ1-2; 8 nucleotides match TRBD1. There are 15 residues in the CDR3. With 1 base clipped from V and 3 bases from J, the junction kept 7 bases outside the gene matches. The germline CDR1 and CDR2 sequences are GTSNPN and SVGIG (reference sequence).

This clonotype was recorded a few times. The J gene is TRBJ2-2, the V gene TRBV27; unclear D gene. Looked up from germline, CDR1 is MNHEY and CDR2 is SMNVEV (reference sequence). The CDR3 consists of 12 residues. The V gene lost 5 bases and the J gene lost 6 bases, with 7 bases spanning the gap. CDR3 sequence (DNA): TGTGCCAGCAGTCAACGATCCGGGGAGCTGTTTTTT. It translates to CASSQRSGELFF.

This clonotype was picked up many times. The genes are TRBV2 and TRBJ1-4; TRBD1 is a possible D gene (5 bases). The CDR3 has 14 residues. V gave up 2 bases and J gave up 6 bases, with 10 bases separating them. Germline-derived CDR1 and CDR2 are SNHLY and FYNNEI. The CDR3 nucleotides read TGTGCCAGCAGTGAACGTCAGGGTTATGAAAAACTGTTTTTT. Translation gives CASSERQGYEKLFF. Together with reference TRBV2 and TRBJ1-4, the CDR3 gives the full variable domain: EPEVTQTPSHQVTQMGQEVILRCVPISNHLYFYWYRQILGQKVEFLVSFYNNEISEKSEIFDDQFSVERPDGSNFTLKIRSTKLEDSAMYFCASSERQGYEKLFFGSGTQLSVL.

This clonotype was seen at least ten times. The chain recombines TRBV11-2 with TRBJ2-3; 9 bases line up with TRBD1. This CDR3 spans 16 amino acids. With V trimmed by 5 bases and J by 2 bases, 8 bases remained unmatched. Germline assignment: CDR1 SGHAT and CDR2 FQNNGV. The CDR3 reads CASSGNRGRPTDTQYF. DNA of the CDR3: TGTGCCAGCAGCGGTAACAGGGGGCGACCCACAGATACGCAGTATTTT.

In its sample, this clonotype was seen many times. The V gene is TRBV7-2, the J gene TRBJ1-2; 7 bases match TRBD1. V was clipped by 5 bases and J by 5 bases; unmatched bases: 8. Germline V gene data show CDR1 as SGHTA and CDR2 as FQGNSA. The CDR3 has 14 amino acids. In DNA, the CDR3 is TGTGCCAGCAGCACCACAGGGGTTGGATATGGCTACACCTTC. Translation: CASSTTGVGYGYTF.